This T cell receptor (beta chain) is from a study of cytomegalovirus exposure and HLA in healthy donors. On the study more broadly: Roughly 180 million T cells yielded 117 million unique TCR beta sequences, as an earlier analysis found.

Concerning this clone: Its antigen is undetermined.

Study-wide results and caveats: TCR beta chains associated with HLA were, in a later analysis, more clonally expanded than equally common others. Many donors carried some public TCRs, although rarity characterized most TCR sequences. Based on reports, TCR beta sequences accurately predicted HLA-A and HLA-B alleles for most subjects.

Germline-derived CDR1 and CDR2 are MNHEY and SMNVEV (reference sequence). CDR3 size: 13 residues. Trimming removed 4 bases from V and 6 bases from J; junction bases left unmatched: 5. Vbeta (60) and Jbeta (13) primers were used in the PCR. Some clones are missing from TCRdb's copy, which holds only in-frame ones; the method was immunoSEQ multiplex PCR. The repertoire has around 130,000 clones, approximately 70% of them found once; the top ten carry approximately 6.5%. What was sequenced was PBMCs. This sequence was found in a woman aged 55-70 years in good health and CMV-seronegative. V usage is TRBV27 and J usage is TRBJ1-2, with 7 bases fitting TRBD1. The CDR3 DNA sequence: TGTGCCAGCAGTTCCAGGGGGATGAATGGCTACACCTTC. This gives the protein CASSSRGMNGYTF.